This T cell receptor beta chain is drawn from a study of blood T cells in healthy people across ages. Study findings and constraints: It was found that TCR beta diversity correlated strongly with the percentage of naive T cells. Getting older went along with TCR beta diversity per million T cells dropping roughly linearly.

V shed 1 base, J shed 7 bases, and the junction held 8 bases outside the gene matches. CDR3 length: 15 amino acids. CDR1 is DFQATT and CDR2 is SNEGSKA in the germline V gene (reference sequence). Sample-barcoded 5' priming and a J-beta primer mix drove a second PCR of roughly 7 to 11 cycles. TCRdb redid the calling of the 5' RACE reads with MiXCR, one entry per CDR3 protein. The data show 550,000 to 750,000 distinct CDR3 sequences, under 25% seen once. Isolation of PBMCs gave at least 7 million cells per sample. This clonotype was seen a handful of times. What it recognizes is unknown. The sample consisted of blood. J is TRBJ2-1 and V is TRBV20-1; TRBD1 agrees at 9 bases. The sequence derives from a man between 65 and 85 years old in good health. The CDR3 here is CSARANRGLGNEQFF. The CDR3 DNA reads TGCAGTGCTAGAGCAAACAGGGGGCTGGGGAATGAGCAGTTCTTC.